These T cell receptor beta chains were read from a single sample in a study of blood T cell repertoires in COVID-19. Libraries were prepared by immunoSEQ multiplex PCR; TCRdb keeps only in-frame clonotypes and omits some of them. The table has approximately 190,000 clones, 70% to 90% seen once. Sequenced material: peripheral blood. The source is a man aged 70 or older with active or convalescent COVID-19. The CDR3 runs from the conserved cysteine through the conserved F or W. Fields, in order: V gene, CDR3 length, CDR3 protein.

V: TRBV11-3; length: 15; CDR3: CASSLEGRGFYEQYF
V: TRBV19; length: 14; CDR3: CASSVSGTGAEQYF
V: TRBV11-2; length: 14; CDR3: CASRGGLAGYEQYF
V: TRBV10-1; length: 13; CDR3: CASSDGGATEQFF
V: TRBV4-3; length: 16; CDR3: CASSQDRGSRTGELFF
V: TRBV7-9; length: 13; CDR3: CASSPQGFNEQYF
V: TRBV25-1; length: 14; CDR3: CASSKDSGRNEAFF
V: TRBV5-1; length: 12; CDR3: CASSLQGYEAFF
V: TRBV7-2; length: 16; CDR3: CASSSLAGGLGETQYF
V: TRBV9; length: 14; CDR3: CASSASPTETEAFF
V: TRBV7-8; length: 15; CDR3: CASSPTSGRNGELFF
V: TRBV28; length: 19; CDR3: CASSEGLAGGVGSYNEQFF
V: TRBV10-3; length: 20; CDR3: CAISGRPGQGAKSSYNEQFF
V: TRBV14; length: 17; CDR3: CASSQRTPGQAAEKLFF
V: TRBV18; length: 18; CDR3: CASSPPGLKHSGANVLTF
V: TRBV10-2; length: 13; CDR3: CASSEGQGQTQYF
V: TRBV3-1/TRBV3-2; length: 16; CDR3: CASRTTGPANTGELFF
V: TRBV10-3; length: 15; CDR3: CAIGVGAQRSHEQYF
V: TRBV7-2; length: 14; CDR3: CASSPLRGGRGYTF
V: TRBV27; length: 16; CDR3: CASSLSVGLPSYEQYF
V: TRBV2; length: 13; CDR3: CASSVESTLGYTF
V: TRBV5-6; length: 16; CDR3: CASSPGLGQGEETQYF
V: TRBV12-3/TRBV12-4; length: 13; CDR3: CASQRQGPYGYTF
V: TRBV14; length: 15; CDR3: CASSQEVGYRETQYF
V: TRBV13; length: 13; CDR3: CASSFGGANVLTF
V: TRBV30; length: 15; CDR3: CAWSVLDRPNTEAFF
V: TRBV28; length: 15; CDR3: CASSLHNSGANVLTF
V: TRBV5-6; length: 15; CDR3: CASSPRLGHNTEAFF
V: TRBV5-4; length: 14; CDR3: CASRSDSMNTEAFF
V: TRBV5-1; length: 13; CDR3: CASSLVEGYEQYF
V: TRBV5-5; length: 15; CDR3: CASSPTSRSHHEQFF
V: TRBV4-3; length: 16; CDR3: CASSQSGGVAAGELFF
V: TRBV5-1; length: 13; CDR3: CASSLAQTYEQYF
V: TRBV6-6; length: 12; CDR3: CASSPHGTAQYF
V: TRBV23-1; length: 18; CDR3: CASSRSPKRTRVDSPLHF
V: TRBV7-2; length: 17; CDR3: CASSLMAPWRGAGELFF
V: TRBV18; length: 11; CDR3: CASSPRETQYF
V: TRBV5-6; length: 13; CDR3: CASSLWGGQPQHF
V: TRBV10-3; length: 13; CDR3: CAISQGVDDEAFF
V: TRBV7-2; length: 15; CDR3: CASSLTARGPYEQYF
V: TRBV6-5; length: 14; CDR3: CASSLSGRYNEQFF
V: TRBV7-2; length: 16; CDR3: CASSLSTGGINQPQHF
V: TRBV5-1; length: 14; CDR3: CASSLVDSTDTQYF
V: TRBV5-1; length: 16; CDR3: CASSLVAGPSNEKLFF
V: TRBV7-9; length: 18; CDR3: CASSPPLSSGSFSYEQYF
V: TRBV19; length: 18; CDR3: CASILRDRGCLWFYEQYF
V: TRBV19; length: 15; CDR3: CASSIVPSSYNEQFF